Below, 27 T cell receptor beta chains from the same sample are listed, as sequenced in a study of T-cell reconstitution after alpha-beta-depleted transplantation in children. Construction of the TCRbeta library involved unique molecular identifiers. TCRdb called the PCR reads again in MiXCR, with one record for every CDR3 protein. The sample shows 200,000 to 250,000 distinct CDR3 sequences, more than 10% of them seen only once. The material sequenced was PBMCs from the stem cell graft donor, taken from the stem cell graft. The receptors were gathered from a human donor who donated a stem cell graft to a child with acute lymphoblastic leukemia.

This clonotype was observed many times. The CDR3 protein is CASSLVNTEAFF. The CDR3 bases are TGTGCCAGCAGTTTAGTGAACACTGAAGCTTTCTTT. This chain joins TRBV28 and TRBJ1-1; D not certain. Germline assignment: CDR1 MDHEN and CDR2 SYDVKM. Trimming removed 2 bases at V and 0 bases at J, with 1 base between. This CDR3 contains 12 residues.

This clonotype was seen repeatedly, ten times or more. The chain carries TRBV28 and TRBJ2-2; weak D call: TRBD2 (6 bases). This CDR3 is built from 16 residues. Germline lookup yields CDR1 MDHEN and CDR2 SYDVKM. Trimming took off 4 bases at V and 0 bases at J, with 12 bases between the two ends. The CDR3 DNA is TGTGCCAGCAGTTCCCCGGGACTGTCGAACACCGGGGAGCTGTTTTTT. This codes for CASSSPGLSNTGELFF. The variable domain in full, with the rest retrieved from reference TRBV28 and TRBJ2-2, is DVKVTQSSRYLVKRTGEKVFLECVQDMDHENMFWYRQDPGLGLRLIYFSYDVKMKEKGDIPEGYSVSREKKERFSLILESASTNQTSMYLCASSSPGLSNTGELFFGEGSRLTVL.

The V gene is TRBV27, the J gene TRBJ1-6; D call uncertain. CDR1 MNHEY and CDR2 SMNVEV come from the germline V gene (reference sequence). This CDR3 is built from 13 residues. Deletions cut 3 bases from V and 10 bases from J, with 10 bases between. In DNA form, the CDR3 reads TGTGCCAGCAGTTTCAGCGGGAGCTCACCCCTCCACTTT. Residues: CASSFSGSSPLHF.

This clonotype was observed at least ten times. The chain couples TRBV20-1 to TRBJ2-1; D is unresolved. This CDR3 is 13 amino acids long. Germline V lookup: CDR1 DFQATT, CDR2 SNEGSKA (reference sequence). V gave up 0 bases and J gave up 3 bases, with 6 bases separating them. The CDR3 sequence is CSARDPGYNEQFF. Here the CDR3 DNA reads TGCAGTGCTAGAGATCCAGGCTACAATGAGCAGTTCTTC.

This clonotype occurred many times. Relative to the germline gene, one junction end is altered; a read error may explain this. In DNA, the CDR3 is TGTGCAAGCAACATACGACAGGGAGGGCAAGAGACCCAGTACTTC. Protein: CASNIRQGGQETQYF. The chain is built from TRBV11-2 and TRBJ2-5; possibly TRBD1 or TRBD2 for D (7 bases each). This CDR3 spans 15 amino acids. Per the germline V gene, CDR1 is SGHAT and CDR2 is FQNNGV.

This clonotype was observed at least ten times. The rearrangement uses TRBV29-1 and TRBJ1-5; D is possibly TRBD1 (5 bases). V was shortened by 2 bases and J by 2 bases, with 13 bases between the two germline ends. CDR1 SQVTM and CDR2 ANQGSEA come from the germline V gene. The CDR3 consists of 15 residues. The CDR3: CSVEYQGSGNQPQHF. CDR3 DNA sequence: TGCAGCGTTGAATATCAGGGCTCGGGCAATCAGCCCCAGCATTTT. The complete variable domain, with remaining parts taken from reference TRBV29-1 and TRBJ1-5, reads SAVISQKPSRDICQRGTSLTIQCQVDSQVTMMFWYRQQPGQSLTLIATANQGSEATYESGFVIDKFPISRPNLTFSTLTVSNMSPEDSSIYLCSVEYQGSGNQPQHFGDGTRLSIL.

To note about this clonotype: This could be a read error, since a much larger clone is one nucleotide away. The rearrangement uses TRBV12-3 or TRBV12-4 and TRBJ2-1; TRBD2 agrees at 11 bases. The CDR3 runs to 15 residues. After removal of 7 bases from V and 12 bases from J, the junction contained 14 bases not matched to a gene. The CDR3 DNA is TGTGCCAGCACCTTCCCCCTAGCGGGAGGAGGTGGGCAGTTCTTC. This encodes CASTFPLAGGGGQFF.

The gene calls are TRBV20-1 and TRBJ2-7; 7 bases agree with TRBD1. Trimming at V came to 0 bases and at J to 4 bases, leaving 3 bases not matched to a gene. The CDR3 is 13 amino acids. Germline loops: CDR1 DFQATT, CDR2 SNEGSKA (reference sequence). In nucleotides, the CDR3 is TGCAGTGCTAGAGAGACAGGGCGGTACGAGCAGTACTTC. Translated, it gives CSARETGRYEQYF.

The chain's CDR3 is CASSDSGKSAYEQYF. CDR3 DNA: TGTGCCAGCAGTGATTCGGGGAAAAGTGCCTACGAGCAGTACTTC. The chain recombines TRBV25-1 with TRBJ2-7; D perhaps matches TRBD2 (5 bases). The germline CDR1 and CDR2 sequences are MGHDK and SYGVNS. V lost 3 bases to trimming and J lost 2 bases, with 14 bases between them. CDR3 length equals 15 residues.

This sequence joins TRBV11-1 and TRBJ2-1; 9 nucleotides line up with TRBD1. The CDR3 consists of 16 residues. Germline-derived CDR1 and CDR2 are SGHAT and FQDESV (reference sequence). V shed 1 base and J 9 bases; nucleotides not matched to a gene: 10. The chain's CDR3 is CASSLGTGGTSVEQFF. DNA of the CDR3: TGTGCCAGCAGCTTAGGTACAGGGGGCACATCTGTTGAGCAGTTCTTC. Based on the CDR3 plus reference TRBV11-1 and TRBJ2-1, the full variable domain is EAEVAQSPRYKITEKSQAVAFWCDPISGHATLYWYRQILGQGPELLVQFQDESVVDDSQLPKDRFSAERLKGVDSTLKIQPAELGDSAMYLCASSLGTGGTSVEQFFGPGTRLTVL.

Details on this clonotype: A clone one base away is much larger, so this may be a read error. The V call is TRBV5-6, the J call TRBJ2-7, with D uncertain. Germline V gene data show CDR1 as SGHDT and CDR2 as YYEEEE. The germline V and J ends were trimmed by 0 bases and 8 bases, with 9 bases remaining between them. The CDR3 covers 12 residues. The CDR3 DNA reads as TGTGCCAGCAGCTTGGCCCTGGCTAAGCAGTACTTC. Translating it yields CASSLALAKQYF.

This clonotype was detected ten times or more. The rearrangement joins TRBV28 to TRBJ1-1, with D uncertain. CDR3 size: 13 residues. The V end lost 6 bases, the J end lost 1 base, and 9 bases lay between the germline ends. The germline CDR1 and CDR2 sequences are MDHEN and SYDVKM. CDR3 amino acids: CASRIFTNTEAFF. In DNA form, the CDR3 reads TGTGCCAGCAGGATATTTACGAACACTGAAGCTTTCTTT.

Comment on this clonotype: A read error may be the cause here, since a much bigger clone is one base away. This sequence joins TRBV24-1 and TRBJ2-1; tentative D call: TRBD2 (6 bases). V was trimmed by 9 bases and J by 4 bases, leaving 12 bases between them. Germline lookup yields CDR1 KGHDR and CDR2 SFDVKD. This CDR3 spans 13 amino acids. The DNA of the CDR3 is TGTGCCACCGGGGGACGGGGGTACAATGAGCAGTTCTTC. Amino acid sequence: CATGGRGYNEQFF.

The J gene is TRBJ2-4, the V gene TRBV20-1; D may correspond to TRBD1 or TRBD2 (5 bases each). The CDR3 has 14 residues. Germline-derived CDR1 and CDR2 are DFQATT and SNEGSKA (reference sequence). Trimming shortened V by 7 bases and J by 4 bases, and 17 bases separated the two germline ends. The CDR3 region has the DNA TGCAGTGTCAACGACCGGGGCACAAAAAACATTCAGTACTTC. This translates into CSVNDRGTKNIQYF.

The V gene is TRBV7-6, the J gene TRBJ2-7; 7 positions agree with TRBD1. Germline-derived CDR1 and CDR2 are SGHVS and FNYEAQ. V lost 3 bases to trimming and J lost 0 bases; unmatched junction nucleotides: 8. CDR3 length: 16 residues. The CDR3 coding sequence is TGTGCCAGCAGCTTCATAGCAGGGGGTTTCTCCTACGAGCAGTACTTC. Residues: CASSFIAGGFSYEQYF.

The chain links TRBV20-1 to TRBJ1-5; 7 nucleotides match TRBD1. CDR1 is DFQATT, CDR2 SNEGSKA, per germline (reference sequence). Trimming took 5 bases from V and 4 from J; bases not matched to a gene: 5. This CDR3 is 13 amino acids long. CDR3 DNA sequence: TGCAGTGCTTTCCCGGACAGGAATCAGCCCCAGCATTTT. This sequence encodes CSAFPDRNQPQHF.

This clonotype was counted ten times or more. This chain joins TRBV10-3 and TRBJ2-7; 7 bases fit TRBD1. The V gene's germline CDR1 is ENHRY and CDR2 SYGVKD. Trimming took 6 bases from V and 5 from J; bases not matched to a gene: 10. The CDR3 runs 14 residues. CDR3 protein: CAISKQGKGDEQYF. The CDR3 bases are TGTGCCATCAGCAAACAGGGGAAGGGAGACGAGCAGTACTTC.

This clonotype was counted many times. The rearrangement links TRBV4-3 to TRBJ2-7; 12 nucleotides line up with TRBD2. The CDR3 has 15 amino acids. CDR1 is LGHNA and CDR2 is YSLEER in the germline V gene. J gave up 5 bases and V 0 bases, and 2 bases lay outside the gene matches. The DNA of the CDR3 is TGCGCCAGCAGCCAAGACGGGACTAGCGGGCACGAGCAGTACTTC. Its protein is CASSQDGTSGHEQYF.

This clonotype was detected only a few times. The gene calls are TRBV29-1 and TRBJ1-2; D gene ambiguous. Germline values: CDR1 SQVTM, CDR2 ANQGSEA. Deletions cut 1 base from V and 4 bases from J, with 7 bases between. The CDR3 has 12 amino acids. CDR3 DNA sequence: TGCAGCGTTGAAGGCAGAACCTATGGCTACACCTTC. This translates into CSVEGRTYGYTF.

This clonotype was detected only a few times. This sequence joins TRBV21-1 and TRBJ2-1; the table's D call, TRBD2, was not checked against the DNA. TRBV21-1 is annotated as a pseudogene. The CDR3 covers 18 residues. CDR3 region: CASSKGGRRSGGLNEQFF. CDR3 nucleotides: TGTGCCAGCAGCAAAGGGGGGAGGAGGAGCGGGGGTTTGAATGAGCAGTTCTTC.

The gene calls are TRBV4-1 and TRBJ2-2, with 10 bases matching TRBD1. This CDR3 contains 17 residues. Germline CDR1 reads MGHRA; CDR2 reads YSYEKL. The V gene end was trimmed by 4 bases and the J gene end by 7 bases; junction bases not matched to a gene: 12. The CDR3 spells CASSRQGQGSQGGELFF. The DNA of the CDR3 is TGCGCCAGCAGCCGACAGGGACAGGGGTCCCAAGGCGGGGAGCTGTTTTTT.

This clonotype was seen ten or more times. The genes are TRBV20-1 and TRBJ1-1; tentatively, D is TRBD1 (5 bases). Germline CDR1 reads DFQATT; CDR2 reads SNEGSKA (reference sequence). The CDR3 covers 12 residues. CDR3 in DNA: TGCAGCGTGAGGGGATCGGGAACTGAAGCTTTCTTT. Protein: CSVRGSGTEAFF.

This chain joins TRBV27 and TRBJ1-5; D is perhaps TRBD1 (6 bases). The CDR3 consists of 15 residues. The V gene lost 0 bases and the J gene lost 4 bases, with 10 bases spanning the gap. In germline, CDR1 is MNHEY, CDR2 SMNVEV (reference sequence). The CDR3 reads CASSLSPGANQPQHF. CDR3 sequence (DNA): TGTGCCAGCAGTTTATCTCCGGGGGCGAATCAGCCCCAGCATTTT.

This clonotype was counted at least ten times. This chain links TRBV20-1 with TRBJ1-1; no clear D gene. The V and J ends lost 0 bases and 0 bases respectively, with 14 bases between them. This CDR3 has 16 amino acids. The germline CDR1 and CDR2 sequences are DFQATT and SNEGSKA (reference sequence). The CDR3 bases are TGCAGTGCTAGAGATCAGAGAGGTATCATGAACACTGAAGCTTTCTTT. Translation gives CSARDQRGIMNTEAFF.

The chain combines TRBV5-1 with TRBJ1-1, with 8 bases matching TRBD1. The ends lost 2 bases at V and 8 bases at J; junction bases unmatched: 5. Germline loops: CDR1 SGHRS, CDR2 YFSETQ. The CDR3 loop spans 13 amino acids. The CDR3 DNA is TGCGCCAGCAGCTTTCCAGGGGGCGCGGAAGCTTTCTTT. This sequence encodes CASSFPGGAEAFF.

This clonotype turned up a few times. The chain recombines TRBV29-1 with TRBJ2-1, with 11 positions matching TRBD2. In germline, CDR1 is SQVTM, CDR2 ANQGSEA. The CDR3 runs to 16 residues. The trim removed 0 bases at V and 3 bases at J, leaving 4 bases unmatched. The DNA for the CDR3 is TGCAGCGTTGAAGACTTTACTAGCGGGAGCTACAATGAGCAGTTCTTC. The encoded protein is CSVEDFTSGSYNEQFF.

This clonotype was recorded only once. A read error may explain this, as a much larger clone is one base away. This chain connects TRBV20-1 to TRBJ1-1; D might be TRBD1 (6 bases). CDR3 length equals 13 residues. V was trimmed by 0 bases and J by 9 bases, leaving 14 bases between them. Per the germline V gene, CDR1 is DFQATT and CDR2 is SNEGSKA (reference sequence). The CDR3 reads CSAREGGHVQAFF. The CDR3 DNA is TGCAGTGCTAGAGAGGGGGGGCACGTTCAAGCTTTCTTT.